This is a list of T cell receptor beta chains from one sample in a study of T cell changes during pregnancy in multiple sclerosis. Clones were read by immunoSEQ multiplex PCR, and TCRdb kept only the in-frame ones, dropping some. In the table there are 35,000 to 50,000 clones, around 90% of which are singletons. Sequencing was performed on CD4+ T cells from peripheral blood mononuclear cells, taken in the first trimester of pregnancy. The receptors were gathered from a female donor with multiple sclerosis, enrolled in a pregnancy study. CDR3s include the opening cysteine and the closing phenylalanine or tryptophan. The order of the fields is J gene, clone size, D gene, V gene, CDR3 protein, CDR3 DNA. D genes are given only for firm matches. Expanded clones are given a class, and other clones once, few, many or no size at all.

>TRBJ2-2|-|-|TRBV4-3
CASSQVRATGELFF
TGCGCCAGCAGCCAAGTCAGGGCCACCGGGGAGCTGTTTTTT
>TRBJ2-6|-|TRBD1|TRBV28
CATSGTGGSGANVLTF
TGTGCCACCTCCGGGACAGGGGGCTCTGGGGCCAACGTCCTGACTTTC
>TRBJ2-7|-|-|TRBV5-4
CASSSGRLYEQYF
TGTGCCAGCAGCTCCGGGAGACTCTACGAGCAGTACTTC
>TRBJ1-2|once|TRBD1|TRBV2
CASSDPRQGHGYTF
TGTGCCAGCAGTGATCCCCGACAGGGTCATGGCTACACCTTC
>TRBJ2-7|-|-|TRBV30
CAWSVRTSYEQYF
TGTGCCTGGAGTGTACGGACTTCCTACGAGCAGTACTTC
>TRBJ1-5|-|-|TRBV28
CASKLGIQPQHF
TGTGCCAGCAAACTGGGCATTCAGCCCCAGCATTTT
>TRBJ2-2|-|-|TRBV7-9
CASSLIVSAGELFF
TGTGCCAGCAGCCTAATCGTGTCCGCCGGGGAGCTGTTTTTT
>TRBJ1-1|-|TRBD1|TRBV28
CASSLGEQGAFAFF
TGTGCCAGCAGTTTAGGAGAACAGGGGGCGTTTGCTTTCTTT
>TRBJ2-7|-|-|TRBV7-2
CASSLRDYEQYF
TGTGCCAGCAGCTTACGGGACTACGAGCAGTACTTC
>TRBJ1-1|-|-|TRBV19
CASSRGGANTEAFF
TGTGCCAGTAGTCGCGGAGGAGCGAACACTGAAGCTTTCTTT
>TRBJ2-1|-|-|TRBV7-6
CASSYAGRDYNEQFF
TGTGCCAGCAGTTACGCCGGACGGGACTACAATGAGCAGTTCTTC
>TRBJ1-5|-|-|TRBV5-1
CASSLVSSNQPQHF
TGCGCCAGCAGCTTAGTGAGTAGCAATCAGCCCCAGCATTTT
>TRBJ2-7|once|-|TRBV4-1
CASSRLPTGSPPYEQYF
TGCGCCAGCAGCCGATTACCGACGGGATCTCCACCCTACGAGCAGTACTTC
>TRBJ1-2|-|TRBD1|TRBV10-2
CASSQGDYGYTF
TGCGCCAGTTCACAGGGGGACTATGGCTACACCTTC
>TRBJ1-1|-|-|TRBV14
CASSSSLNTEAFF
TGTGCCAGCAGCTCAAGCTTGAACACTGAAGCTTTCTTT
>TRBJ1-2|-|-|TRBV14
CASSQETTYGYTF
TGTGCCAGCAGCCAAGAGACAACCTATGGCTACACCTTC
>TRBJ1-5|-|TRBD1|TRBV27
CASSLYPGGSGNQPQHF
TGTGCCAGCAGTTTATACCCAGGGGGTTCTGGGAATCAGCCCCAGCATTTT
>TRBJ1-1|-|-|TRBV30
CAWSVSGNLRNTEAFF
TGTGCCTGGAGTGTATCAGGGAACCTGAGGAACACTGAAGCTTTCTTT
>TRBJ2-2|-|TRBD1|TRBV7-7
CASSPVLTGTGYTGELFF
TGTGCTAGCAGCCCTGTTTTGACTGGGACAGGATACACCGGGGAGCTGTTTTTT
>TRBJ2-7|-|TRBD2|TRBV10-3
CAISESASGSYEQYF
TGTGCCATCAGTGAGTCGGCTAGCGGGAGTTACGAGCAGTACTTC
>TRBJ2-7|-|-|TRBV10-1
CASSPRVLHEQYF
TGCGCCAGCAGCCCTCGCGTTTTACACGAGCAGTACTTC
>TRBJ1-5|-|-|TRBV6-6
CASSYSRQLNQPQHF
TGTGCCAGCAGTTACTCGAGGCAGCTAAATCAGCCCCAGCATTTT
>TRBJ2-1|-|TRBD2|TRBV9
CASSPRGTSGPYEQFF
TGTGCCAGCAGCCCAAGGGGGACTAGCGGGCCTTATGAGCAGTTCTTC
>TRBJ2-7|few|-|TRBV28
CASSLPQGPYEQYF
TGTGCCAGCAGTTTACCCCAGGGGCCTTACGAGCAGTACTTC
>TRBJ1-2|-|TRBD1|TRBV4-2
CASSQGTGGNYGYTF
TGTGCCAGCAGCCAAGGTACAGGGGGCAACTATGGCTACACCTTC
>TRBJ1-6|-|TRBD1|TRBV27
CASSLQGAIYNSPLHF
TGTGCCAGCAGTCTACAGGGGGCGATCTATAATTCACCCCTCCACTTT
>TRBJ1-4|-|-|TRBV28
CASRYARFNEKLFF
TGTGCCAGCAGATACGCGAGATTTAATGAAAAACTGTTTTTT
>TRBJ2-7|-|-|TRBV29-1
CSVGGTASYEQYF
TGCAGCGTTGGCGGGACGGCCTCCTACGAGCAGTACTTC
>TRBJ1-5|-|-|TRBV11-2
CASSPDISNQPQHF
TGTGCCAGCAGCCCCGACATTAGCAATCAGCCCCAGCATTTT
>TRBJ2-1|-|-|TRBV27
CASSLSDRNNEQFF
TGTGCCAGCAGTTTATCCGATAGAAACAATGAGCAGTTCTTC
>TRBJ2-1|-|-|TRBV5-1
CASSLAPGLIRNEQFF
TGCGCCAGCAGCTTGGCCCCGGGACTTATTAGAAATGAGCAGTTCTTC
>TRBJ2-1|-|TRBD2|TRBV4-1
CASSQGLALSEQFF
TGCGCCAGCAGCCAGGGACTAGCTTTGTCTGAGCAGTTCTTC
>TRBJ1-1|few|-|TRBV14
CASSRGPDTEAFF
TGTGCCAGCAGTCGAGGTCCTGACACTGAAGCTTTCTTT
>TRBJ2-7|-|-|TRBV14
CASSQQRVATNEQYF
TGTGCCAGCAGCCAACAAAGGGTGGCGACTAACGAGCAGTACTTC
>TRBJ2-5|-|-|TRBV5-4
CASNHPAEETQYF
TGTGCCAGCAACCATCCGGCGGAAGAGACCCAGTACTTC
>TRBJ2-1|-|-|TRBV28
CASSLSTNSYNEQFF
TGTGCCAGCAGTTTATCAACAAACTCCTACAATGAGCAGTTCTTC
>TRBJ2-1|-|-|TRBV19
CASSISSSGEAYNEQFF
TGTGCCAGTAGTATAAGCAGTAGCGGAGAGGCCTACAATGAGCAGTTCTTC
>TRBJ1-1|-|-|TRBV2
CASSDAPGLDTEAFF
TGTGCCAGCAGTGATGCCCCAGGGCTCGACACTGAAGCTTTCTTT
>TRBJ2-3|-|-|TRBV23-1
CASSSGGHPPDPNRLSTDTQYF
TGCGCCAGCAGTTCGGGGGGACACCCCCCGGACCCTAACCGTCTGAGCACAGATACGCAGTATTTT
>TRBJ1-1|-|-|TRBV6-1
CASSELTVRRGFF
TGTGCCAGCAGCGAACTGACAGTTAGACGTGGTTTCTTT
>TRBJ2-5|-|-|TRBV5-1
CASRTGTNIGETQYF
TGCGCCAGCAGGACCGGGACAAACATCGGCGAGACCCAGTACTTC
>TRBJ2-3|-|TRBD2|TRBV28
CASRTSGALITQYF
TGTGCCAGCCGGACTAGCGGGGCTCTTATAACGCAGTATTTT
>TRBJ2-4|-|TRBD2|TRBV4-2
CASSRGLAGAENIQYF
TGTGCCAGCAGCCGCGGACTAGCGGGAGCAGAGAACATTCAGTACTTC
>TRBJ2-3|-|TRBD2|TRBV27
CASSGRFGGTDTQYF
TGTGCGTCCAGCGGGAGATTTGGGGGCACAGATACGCAGTATTTT
>TRBJ1-1|-|-|TRBV30
CAWSQGRYEAFF
TGTGCCTGGAGTCAGGGTAGGTATGAAGCTTTCTTT
>TRBJ1-3|-|-|TRBV7-9
CASSLQSGNTIYF
TGTGCCAGCAGCTTGCAGTCTGGAAACACCATATATTTT
>TRBJ2-7|-|-|TRBV25-1
CASSRQGSYEQYF
TGTGCCAGCAGTAGGCAGGGAAGTTACGAGCAGTACTTC
>TRBJ1-4|-|-|TRBV6-5
CASSPTGATNEKLFF
TGTGCCAGCAGTCCCACCGGAGCAACTAATGAAAAACTGTTTTTT
>TRBJ2-3|-|-|TRBV5-1
CASRLASEADTQYF
TGCGCCAGCAGGCTTGCTAGCGAGGCAGATACGCAGTATTTT
>TRBJ1-5|-|TRBD1|TRBV28
CASRPGQGSNGVQPQHF
TGTGCCAGCAGGCCGGGACAGGGGTCGAACGGGGTTCAGCCCCAGCATTTT
>TRBJ1-1|-|TRBD1|TRBV10-3
CASRGRRDTEAFF
TGTGCCAGCAGGGGGCGCAGGGACACTGAAGCTTTCTTT
>TRBJ2-2|-|-|TRBV7-2
CASSFRGVGTGELFF
TGTGCCAGCAGCTTTAGGGGTGTGGGCACCGGGGAGCTGTTTTTT
>TRBJ2-1|-|TRBD2|TRBV5-1
CASSSGTSGRPSYNEQFF
TGCGCCAGCAGCTCCGGGACTAGCGGGAGGCCCTCCTACAATGAGCAGTTCTTC
>TRBJ1-5|once|TRBD1|TRBV2
CASSQERSGTGETSF
TGTGCCAGCAGTCAGGAGAGGTCCGGGACAGGGGAGACCTCATTT
>TRBJ2-3|-|TRBD2|TRBV7-2
CASSEIAGRGTDTQYF
TGTGCCAGCAGCGAAATAGCGGGTCGGGGCACAGATACGCAGTATTTT